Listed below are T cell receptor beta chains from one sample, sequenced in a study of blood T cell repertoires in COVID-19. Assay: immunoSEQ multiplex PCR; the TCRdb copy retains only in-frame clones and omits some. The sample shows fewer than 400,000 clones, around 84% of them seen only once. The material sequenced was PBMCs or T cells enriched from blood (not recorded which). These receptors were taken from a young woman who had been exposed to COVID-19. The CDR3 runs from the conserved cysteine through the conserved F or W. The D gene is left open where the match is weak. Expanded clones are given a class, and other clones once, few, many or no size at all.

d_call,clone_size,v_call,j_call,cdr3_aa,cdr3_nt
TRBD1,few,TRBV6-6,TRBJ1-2,CASGTGGIVSYGYTF,TGTGCCAGCGGTACAGGGGGCATAGTTAGCTATGGCTACACCTTC
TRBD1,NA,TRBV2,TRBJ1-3,CASSGQGADTIYF,TGTGCCAGCAGTGGACAGGGGGCGGACACCATATATTTT
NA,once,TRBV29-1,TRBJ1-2,CSDNNQGMGGYTF,TGCAGTGATAACAATCAGGGGATGGGCGGCTACACCTTC
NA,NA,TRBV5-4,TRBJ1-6,CASSLTGYNSPLHF,TGTGCCAGCAGCCTAACAGGGTACAATTCACCCCTCCACTTT
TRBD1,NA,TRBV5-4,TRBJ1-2,CASSWDSLQGYGYTF,TGTGCCAGCAGCTGGGACAGCCTCCAGGGGTATGGCTACACCTTC
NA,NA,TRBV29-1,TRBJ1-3,CSIQGGEGEGNTIYF,TGCAGCATCCAAGGGGGAGAGGGAGAGGGAAACACCATATATTTT
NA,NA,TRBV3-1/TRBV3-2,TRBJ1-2,CASSQDAGIPSGYTF,TGTGCCAGCAGCCAAGACGCAGGGATCCCATCGGGCTACACCTTC
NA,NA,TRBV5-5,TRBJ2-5,CASSVTGLAETQYF,TGTGCCAGCAGCGTAACAGGGTTAGCAGAGACCCAGTACTTC
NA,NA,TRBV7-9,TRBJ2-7,CASSSLSDRYYEQYF,TGTGCCAGCAGCTCCCTATCCGACAGGTACTACGAGCAGTACTTC
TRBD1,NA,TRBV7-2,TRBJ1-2,CASSSGQGSYGYTF,TGTGCCAGCAGCTCCGGACAGGGGTCCTATGGCTACACCTTC
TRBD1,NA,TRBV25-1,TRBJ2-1,CASSERFGTGGRNEQFF,TGTGCCAGCAGTGAACGGTTTGGGACAGGGGGCCGGAATGAGCAGTTCTTC
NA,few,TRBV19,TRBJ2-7,CASSEQGGYEQYF,TGTGCCAGTAGTGAACAGGGTGGCTACGAGCAGTACTTC
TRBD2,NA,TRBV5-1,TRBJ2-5,CASSLGLAGTQYF,TGCGCCAGCAGCTTGGGACTAGCTGGGACCCAGTACTTC
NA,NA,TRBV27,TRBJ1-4,CASSLYPRTGGHSTNEKLFF,TGTGCCAGCAGTTTATATCCCCGGACCGGGGGGCACTCAACGAATGAAAAACTGTTTTTT
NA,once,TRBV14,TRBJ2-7,CASSPTGTSDYEQYF,TGTGCCAGCAGCCCGACCGGGACTTCCGACTACGAGCAGTACTTC
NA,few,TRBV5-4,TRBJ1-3,CASSLESSSGNTIYF,TGTGCCAGCAGCTTGGAAAGCTCATCTGGAAACACCATATATTTT
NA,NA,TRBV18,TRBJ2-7,CASSPGTNSYEQYF,TGTGCCAGCTCACCAGGCACTAACTCCTACGAGCAGTACTTC
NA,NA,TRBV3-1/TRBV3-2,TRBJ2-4,CASSQVKGLNIQYF,TGTGCCAGCAGCCAAGTGAAGGGGCTGAACATTCAGTACTTC
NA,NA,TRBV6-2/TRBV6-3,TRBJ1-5,CASSSLSRASEQPQHF,TGTGCCAGCAGTAGTCTCTCAAGGGCTAGCGAACAGCCCCAGCATTTT
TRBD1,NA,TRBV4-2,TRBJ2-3,CASSEDQGQGITDTQYF,TGTGCCAGCAGCGAAGACCAAGGACAGGGGATAACAGATACGCAGTATTTT
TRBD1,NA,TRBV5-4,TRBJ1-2,CASSLRTGDPEGYTF,TGTGCCAGCAGCTTGCGGACAGGGGATCCGGAGGGCTACACCTTC
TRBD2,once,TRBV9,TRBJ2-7,CASSVGTSGRAESHEQYF,TGTGCCAGCAGCGTAGGAACTAGCGGGAGGGCCGAGTCCCACGAGCAGTACTTC
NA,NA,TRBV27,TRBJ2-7,CASSLRDTGYEQYF,TGTGCCAGCAGTTTAAGGGATACAGGATACGAGCAGTACTTC
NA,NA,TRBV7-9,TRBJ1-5,CASQRLSNQPQHF,TGTGCCAGCCAGCGCCTTAGCAATCAGCCCCAGCATTTT
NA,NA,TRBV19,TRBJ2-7,CASRDRRADEQYF,TGTGCCAGTAGAGATCGCAGGGCCGACGAGCAGTACTTC
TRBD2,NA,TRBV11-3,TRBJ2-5,CASSSSQTGTSRETQYF,TGTGCCAGCAGCTCCTCTCAAACCGGGACTAGCAGGGAGACCCAGTACTTC
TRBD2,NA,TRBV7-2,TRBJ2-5,CASSLVAGGPETQYF,TGTGCCAGCAGCTTAGTAGCGGGGGGGCCTGAGACCCAGTACTTC
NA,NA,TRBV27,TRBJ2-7,CASSLVRDSYEQYF,TGTGCCAGCAGTTTAGTCAGGGATTCCTACGAGCAGTACTTC
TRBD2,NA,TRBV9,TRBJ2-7,CASSASGGAYEQYF,TGTGCCAGCAGTGCCAGCGGGGGAGCCTACGAGCAGTACTTC
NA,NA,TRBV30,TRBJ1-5,CAWSRESNQPQHF,TGTGCCTGGAGTAGGGAGAGCAATCAGCCCCAGCATTTT
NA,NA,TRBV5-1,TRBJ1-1,CASSSRDQTGSTEAFF,TGCGCCAGCAGTTCGCGGGACCAAACAGGTTCGACTGAAGCTTTCTTT
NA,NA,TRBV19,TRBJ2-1,CASSITPGFYNEQFF,TGTGCCAGTAGCATTACCCCCGGGTTTTACAATGAGCAGTTCTTC
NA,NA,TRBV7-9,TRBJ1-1,CASSLQDRYTEAFF,TGTGCCAGCAGCTTACAGGATCGCTACACTGAAGCTTTCTTT
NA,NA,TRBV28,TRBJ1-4,CASSFGQGTTNEKLFF,TGTGCCAGCAGTTTTGGCCAGGGAACAACTAATGAAAAACTGTTTTTT
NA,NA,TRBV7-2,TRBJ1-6,CASSLEGGWNSPLHF,TGTGCCAGCAGCTTAGAAGGGGGATGGAATTCACCCCTCCACTTT
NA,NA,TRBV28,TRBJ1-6,CASSFPQTNSPLHF,TGTGCCAGCAGTTTTCCACAGACAAATTCACCCCTCCACTTT
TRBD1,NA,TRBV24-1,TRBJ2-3,CATSGQGADTQYF,TGTGCCACCAGTGGGCAGGGGGCAGATACGCAGTATTTT
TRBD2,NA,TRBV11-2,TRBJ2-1,CASSLDGTRMYNEQFF,TGTGCCAGCAGCTTAGATGGGACTAGGATGTACAATGAGCAGTTCTTC
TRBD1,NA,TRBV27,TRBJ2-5,CASSPHSASGTGRRGQETQYF,TGTGCCAGCAGTCCACATAGCGCCTCCGGGACAGGCCGGAGAGGGCAAGAGACCCAGTACTTC
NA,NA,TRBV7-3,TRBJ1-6,CASSLRAGNSPLHF,TGTGCCAGCAGCTTACGGGCGGGAAATTCACCCCTCCACTTT
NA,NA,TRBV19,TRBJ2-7,CASSEQAPYEQYF,TGTGCCAGTAGTGAGCAGGCCCCCTACGAGCAGTACTTC
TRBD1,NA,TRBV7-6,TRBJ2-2,CASSLDRWGQGNTGELFF,TGTGCCAGCAGCTTAGATCGTTGGGGACAGGGAAACACCGGGGAGCTGTTTTTT